Below, 27 T cell receptor beta chains from the same sample are listed, as sequenced in a study of early T cells in non-severe SARS-CoV-2 infection. TCRdb reprocessed the 5' RACE reads with MiXCR, giving one entry per CDR3 protein. This sample carries 95,000 to 100,000 distinct CDR3 sequences, less than 15% of them seen once, and the ten largest clones take approximately 2.4%. Sample: whole blood. The receptors were sampled from an adult who was a healthcare worker with PCR-confirmed SARS-CoV-2 infection or an uninfected control (not recorded which).

There are many counts of this clonotype. The chain links TRBV4-1 to TRBJ2-6; perhaps D is TRBD1 or TRBD2 (5 bases each). This CDR3 comprises 20 residues. V gave up 0 bases and J gave up 0 bases, with 18 bases separating them. CDR1 MGHRA and CDR2 YSYEKL come from the germline V gene. The CDR3, as DNA: TGCGCCAGCAGCCAAGATCATCTCCGGGGCCTAAACTCTGGGGCCAACGTCCTGACTTTC. Translation gives CASSQDHLRGLNSGANVLTF.

This clonotype was detected ten times or more. The chain is built from TRBV6-4 and TRBJ1-1; D is ambiguous. Trimming cost V 6 bases and J 1 base, with 9 bases left between them. CDR1 and CDR2 from the germline V gene are MRHNA and SNTAGT. The CDR3 covers 13 residues. The CDR3 protein is CASSATRNTEAFF. The CDR3 coding sequence is TGTGCCAGCAGCGCAACAAGGAACACTGAAGCTTTCTTT.

In this sample, this clonotype turned up many times. The rearrangement uses TRBV20-1 and TRBJ2-5; D unresolved. CDR3 length: 14 residues. The ends were cut back, 3 bases at V and 4 bases at J, with 15 bases in the middle. CDR1 DFQATT and CDR2 SNEGSKA come from the germline V gene (reference sequence). The CDR3 nucleotides are TGCAGTGCTAGTCGGCAGCCGGGTGGAGAGACCCAGTACTTC. Translating it yields CSASRQPGGETQYF.

In its sample, this clonotype was seen many times. The chain has TRBV11-2 and TRBJ2-3, with D perhaps TRBD1 (7 bases). Germline V lookup: CDR1 SGHAT, CDR2 FQNNGV. The CDR3 length is 15 residues. Trimming took off 5 bases at V and 2 bases at J, with 14 bases between the two ends. The CDR3 nucleotides are TGTGCCAGCAGCCTGACAGGGAGGTTCACAGATACGCAGTATTTT. Amino acids: CASSLTGRFTDTQYF. Full variable domain (rest looked up from reference TRBV11-2 and TRBJ2-3): EAGVAQSPRYKIIEKRQSVAFWCNPISGHATLYWYQQILGQGPKLLIQFQNNGVVDDSQLPKDRFSAERLKGVDSTLKIQPAKLEDSAVYLCASSLTGRFTDTQYFGPGTRLTVL.

V and J are TRBV6-1 and TRBJ1-3; the D gene is possibly TRBD1 (5 bases). V was clipped by 6 bases and J by 1 base, with 22 bases between them. Germline CDR1 is MNHNS and CDR2 is SASEGT. This CDR3 region has 18 residues. The CDR3 spells CASRLGGRLRSSGNTIYF. DNA of the CDR3: TGTGCCAGCAGGTTGGGGGGACGGCTACGGTCATCTGGAAACACCATATATTTT.

This clonotype has more than one count but fewer than ten. The CDR3 nucleotides read TGTGCCAGCAGTCACAACGTAAGGACTTCCCACTCCTACGAGCAGTACTTC. This encodes CASSHNVRTSHSYEQYF. This sequence joins TRBV27 and TRBJ2-7; TRBD2 is a possible D gene (5 bases). Trimming shortened V by 5 bases and J by 0 bases, and 20 bases separated the two germline ends. Germline V CDR1 and CDR2: MNHEY, SMNVEV (reference sequence). This CDR3 is 17 amino acids long.

The chain's CDR3 is CASSKELGLFSSYNSPLHF. The CDR3 nucleotides are TGTGCCAGCAGCAAAGAGCTAGGGCTTTTCAGCTCCTATAATTCACCCCTCCACTTT. The chain carries TRBV21-1 and TRBJ1-6. TRBV21-1 is marked as a pseudogene. This CDR3 contains 19 residues.

This clonotype was found many times. V is TRBV7-9 and J is TRBJ1-2, with 9 bases that match TRBD1. From germline, CDR1 is SEHNR and CDR2 FQNEAQ (reference sequence). The CDR3 is made up of 14 amino acids. V lost 5 bases and J lost 4; bases outside the gene matches: 5. The CDR3 region is CASSPGQGIYGYTF. The CDR3 nucleotides read TGTGCCAGCAGCCCGGGACAGGGAATCTATGGCTACACCTTC.

The rearrangement uses TRBV2 and TRBJ2-4, with a possible D match to TRBD1 (6 bases). Trimming shortened V by 6 bases and J by 6 bases, and 6 bases separated the two germline ends. The CDR3 spans 11 residues. The germline CDR1 and CDR2 sequences are SNHLY and FYNNEI. This CDR3 is CASRQGNIQYF. Here the CDR3 DNA reads TGTGCCAGCAGACAGGGAAACATTCAGTACTTC. Complete variable domain (other parts from reference TRBV2 and TRBJ2-4): EPEVTQTPSHQVTQMGQEVILRCVPISNHLYFYWYRQILGQKVEFLVSFYNNEISEKSEIFDDQFSVERPDGSNFTLKIRSTKLEDSAMYFCASRQGNIQYFGAGTRLSVL.

This clonotype showed up many times. The V and J genes are TRBV7-2 and TRBJ2-1, with D perhaps given as TRBD1 or TRBD2 (5 bases each). This CDR3 is 15 amino acids long. V lost 3 bases to trimming and J lost 4 bases, with 13 bases between them. Per the germline V gene, CDR1 is SGHTA and CDR2 is FQGNSA. The CDR3 region has the DNA TGTGCCAGCAGCTTGGGACCGTCGGAGTACAATGAGCAGTTCTTC. It is translated as CASSLGPSEYNEQFF.

In DNA, the CDR3 is TGTGCCAGTCTCCCCACGGACCCTTACTACAATGAGCAGTTCTTC. As protein: CASLPTDPYYNEQFF. V gene TRBV2 combines with J gene TRBJ2-1; no definite D call. The V and J ends lost 9 bases and 3 bases respectively, with 18 bases between them. The CDR3 has 15 residues. The germline V gene has CDR1 SNHLY and CDR2 FYNNEI.

This clonotype occurred many times. The chain uses TRBV7-6 and TRBJ1-1; D may be TRBD1 (6 bases). Germline CDR1 and CDR2: SGHVS and FNYEAQ. This CDR3 has 13 residues. Trimming left V 5 bases short and J 5 bases short, with 12 bases between. CDR3 sequence reads: CASSPRTATEAFF. The DNA for the CDR3 is TGTGCCAGCAGCCCCCGGACAGCGACTGAAGCTTTCTTT.

This clonotype was seen many times. J is TRBJ2-1 and V is TRBV4-2, with 9 positions matching TRBD1. The V gene's germline CDR1 is LGHNA and CDR2 YNFKEQ. The CDR3 is 15 amino acids. Trimming cost V 5 bases and J 2 bases; bases outside gene matches: 4. The CDR3 DNA reads TGTGCCAGCAGCACGGACAGGGGTACCTACAATGAGCAGTTCTTC. This codes for CASSTDRGTYNEQFF.

This sequence joins TRBV20-1 and TRBJ2-5; the match to TRBD1 covers 8 bases. Germline trimming cut 0 bases from V and 4 bases from J; bases unmatched to any gene: 4. The CDR3 covers 14 residues. Germline CDR1 reads DFQATT; CDR2 reads SNEGSKA (reference sequence). CDR3 in amino acids: CSARDPGQGETQYF. In DNA, the CDR3 is TGCAGTGCTAGAGATCCCGGACAGGGAGAGACCCAGTACTTC.

This clonotype appeared many times. This chain connects TRBV27 to TRBJ2-1; D unresolved. Germline CDR1 and CDR2: MNHEY and SMNVEV (reference sequence). Trimming cost V 8 bases and J 5 bases, with 7 bases left between them. This CDR3 spans 11 amino acids. CDR3 DNA sequence: TGTGCCAGCGGCGATGACAATGAGCAGTTCTTC. It specifies CASGDDNEQFF.

The gene calls are TRBV12-3 or TRBV12-4 and TRBJ1-4; D is perhaps TRBD1 (5 bases). The CDR3 runs to 17 residues. With 1 base removed from V and 8 bases from J, the gap between germline ends came to 20 bases. This CDR3 is CASSLGLVGTTYEKLFF. CDR3 nucleotides: TGTGCCAGCAGTTTAGGCTTAGTCGGGACTACGTACGAAAAACTGTTTTTT.

This clonotype was detected ten times or more. V gene TRBV5-4 combines with J gene TRBJ2-6, with TRBD1 matching 7 bases. Trimming removed 0 bases from V and 3 bases from J; junction bases left unmatched: 3. The CDR3 sequence is 16 residues long. Germline V CDR1 and CDR2: SGHNT, YYREEE (reference sequence). CDR3 DNA: TGTGCCAGCAGCTTGGTAGGGGGCAGTGGGGCCAACGTCCTGACTTTC. Translated: CASSLVGGSGANVLTF.

The rearrangement uses TRBV11-2 and TRBJ1-1, with a possible D match to TRBD1 (5 bases). The germline V gene has CDR1 SGHAT and CDR2 FQNNGV. V shed 8 bases and J shed 5 bases, with 12 bases lying between them. The CDR3 has 12 amino acids. The CDR3 DNA is TGTGCCAGCTCCCAGGGATGGACTGAAGCTTTCTTT. Translation: CASSQGWTEAFF.

This clonotype came up a few times. The chain employs TRBV6-5 and TRBJ1-1; D not certain. Germline assignment: CDR1 MNHEY and CDR2 SVGAGI. The CDR3 contains 15 residues. V was cut by 0 bases and J by 0 bases, with 8 bases left in between. The CDR3 loop reads CASSYSRSMNTEAFF. DNA for the CDR3: TGTGCCAGCAGTTACTCAAGGTCTATGAACACTGAAGCTTTCTTT.

The chain has TRBV25-1 and TRBJ2-1, with TRBD2 matching 12 bases. V dropped 4 bases and J dropped 12; count of bases not matched to a gene: 7. The germline gives CDR1 MGHDK, CDR2 SYGVNS. The CDR3 is 14 residues long. The CDR3 sequence is CASSGLAGESRQFF. The CDR3 DNA reads TGTGCCAGCAGTGGACTAGCGGGGGAGTCGAGGCAGTTCTTC.

In its sample, this clonotype was seen a few times. The chain employs TRBV11-2 and TRBJ2-1; 9 nucleotides agree with TRBD1. There are 13 residues in the CDR3. J was trimmed by 9 bases and V by 4 bases; bases with no gene match: 4. Germline CDR1 is SGHAT and CDR2 is FQNNGV. The CDR3: CASSSQGAGEQFF. As DNA, the CDR3 is TGTGCCAGCAGCTCACAGGGGGCAGGTGAGCAGTTCTTC.

The chain employs TRBV3-1 and TRBJ2-2, with TRBD2 matching 7 bases. This CDR3 has 16 residues. V gave up 4 bases and J gave up 0 bases; unmatched junction bases: 5. The V gene's germline CDR1 is LGHDT and CDR2 YNNKEL (reference sequence). The CDR3 coding sequence is TGTGCCAGCAGCCCGAGGCGGGAGACGAACACCGGGGAGCTGTTTTTT. Protein sequence: CASSPRRETNTGELFF. Variable domain in full (rest from reference TRBV3-1 and TRBJ2-2): DTAVSQTPKYLVTQMGNDKSIKCEQNLGHDTMYWYKQDSKKFLKIMFSYNNKELIINETVPNRFSPKSPDKAHLNLHINSLELGDSAVYFCASSPRRETNTGELFFGEGSRLTVL.

This clonotype appeared many times. The chain carries TRBV7-9 and TRBJ2-3; D unresolved. Trimming took 5 bases from V and 4 from J, leaving 13 bases between them. CDR3 length: 14 residues. Per the germline V gene, CDR1 is SEHNR and CDR2 is FQNEAQ (reference sequence). CDR3 amino acids: CASSLGPDADTQYF. DNA of the CDR3: TGTGCCAGCAGCCTCGGGCCGGACGCAGATACGCAGTATTTT.

This rearrangement joins TRBV6-2 or TRBV6-3 to TRBJ1-2; no clear D gene. Germline V gives CDR1 MNHEY, CDR2 SVGEGT. Trimming took 2 bases from V and 2 from J, leaving 12 bases between them. CDR3 length: 15 residues. CDR3 in amino acids: CASSYLRQPNYGYTF. The CDR3 nucleotides read TGTGCCAGCAGTTACCTTCGACAACCGAACTATGGCTACACCTTC.

The gene calls are TRBV12-3 or TRBV12-4 and TRBJ1-6; 10 bases agree with TRBD1. The V gene end was trimmed by 8 bases and the J gene end by 10 bases; junction bases not matched to a gene: 11. There are 15 residues in the CDR3. The CDR3 reads CASGQWDRGKSPLHF. In DNA, the CDR3 is TGTGCCAGCGGACAATGGGACAGGGGAAAATCACCCCTCCACTTT.

Only a few counts were recorded for this clonotype. This sequence joins TRBV12-3 or TRBV12-4 and TRBJ1-1, with D tentatively TRBD1 (6 bases). V was shortened by 1 base and J by 4 bases, with 10 bases between the two germline ends. This CDR3 has 14 residues. CDR3 sequence reads: CASSLGTAGTEAFF. The CDR3 nucleotides are TGTGCCAGCAGTTTAGGGACAGCGGGCACTGAAGCTTTCTTT.

The chain employs TRBV10-2 and TRBJ1-5, with TRBD1 matching over 7 bases. Germline CDR1 reads WSHSY; CDR2 reads SAAADI. Trimming cost V 7 bases and J 5 bases; bases outside gene matches: 8. The CDR3 extends over 14 amino acids. CDR3 in amino acids: CASTAGQNYQPQHF. The CDR3 DNA follows: TGCGCCAGCACTGCGGGACAGAACTATCAGCCCCAGCATTTT.